Each of the 28 T cell receptor beta chains below was sequenced from the same sample in a study of T cells after posttransplantation cyclophosphamide. Sampled 1 year posttransplant, controls received myeloablative marrow transplants, methotrexate and a calcineurin inhibitor. Data came from immunoSEQ multiplex PCR; TCRdb stores just in-frame clones and leaves some out. In the table there are some 19,000 clones, more than 80% of which are singletons. The sample here was PBMCs, taken roughly 390 days after allogeneic stem cell transplant with calcineurin inhibitor and methotrexate. The receptors stem from a female patient younger than 45 who received an allogeneic stem cell transplant from an unrelated donor, was CMV-positive, and had acute and chronic GVHD. Certain T cells may be donor cells from the graft.

V gene TRBV27 combines with J gene TRBJ1-1; no definite D call. The CDR3 extends over 15 amino acids. Per germline, CDR1 MNHEY and CDR2 SMNVEV (reference sequence). V lost 2 bases to trimming and J lost 1 base, with 11 bases between them. DNA for the CDR3: TGTGCCAGCAGTTTACGCTGGAGGAGGAACACTGAAGCTTTCTTT. It codes for CASSLRWRRNTEAFF.

The V call is TRBV5-1, the J call TRBJ2-5; 11 bases map to TRBD2. J gave up 5 bases and V 7 bases, and 10 bases lay outside the gene matches. There are 15 residues in the CDR3. Germline loops: CDR1 SGHRS, CDR2 YFSETQ. The CDR3 DNA is TGCGCCAGCGCGACTACTAGCGGGAGAGGGGAGACCCAGTACTTC. It specifies CASATTSGRGETQYF. The whole variable domain, remainder taken from reference TRBV5-1 and TRBJ2-5, is KAGVTQTPRYLIKTRGQQVTLSCSPISGHRSVSWYQQTPGQGLQFLFEYFSETQRNKGNFPGRFSGRQFSNSRSEMNVSTLELGDSALYLCASATTSGRGETQYFGPGTRLLVL.

This clone was detected a few times. This sequence joins TRBV2 and TRBJ2-3, with D tentatively TRBD2 (6 bases). Looked up from germline, CDR1 is SNHLY and CDR2 is FYNNEI. The CDR3 extends over 15 amino acids. V was pared by 4 bases and J by 0 bases, with 11 bases between. The chain's CDR3 is CASSGTGVSTDTQYF. CDR3 nucleotides: TGTGCCAGCAGTGGGACGGGAGTGAGCACAGATACGCAGTATTTT.

This sequence joins TRBV4-3 and TRBJ2-1; tentatively, D is TRBD2 (6 bases). There are 15 residues in the CDR3. CDR1 is LGHNA, CDR2 YSLEER, per germline. Trimming removed 4 bases at V and 5 bases at J, with 15 bases between. CDR3 amino acids: CASSLKVAENNEQFF. CDR3 bases: TGCGCCAGCAGCCTAAAGGTAGCGGAGAACAATGAGCAGTTCTTC.

The chain is built from TRBV12-5 and TRBJ1-2; D perhaps matches TRBD1 (6 bases). The CDR3 extends over 16 amino acids. V gave up 0 bases and J gave up 8 bases, with 19 bases separating them. Germline V gene sequence: CDR1 LGHNT, CDR2 FRNRAP. Here the CDR3 DNA reads TGTGCTAGTGGTTTGGTAACCATGGACAGAAGAAACGGCTACACCTTC. Its translation is CASGLVTMDRRNGYTF.

The chain has TRBV9 and TRBJ1-2; D is possibly TRBD1 (5 bases). CDR1 and CDR2 from the germline V gene are SGDLS and YYNGEE. V lost 3 bases, J lost 4 bases, and 16 bases lay in between. This CDR3 contains 15 residues. CDR3 in DNA: TGTGCCAGCAGCGCCGCCGCGGGGCAATCCTATGGCTACACCTTC. Residues: CASSAAAGQSYGYTF.

The rearrangement joins TRBV30 to TRBJ2-6; the match to TRBD1 covers 9 bases. CDR1 and CDR2 from the germline V gene are GTSNPN and SVGIG (reference sequence). The CDR3 contains 16 residues. Trimming took 5 bases from V and 0 from J; bases not matched to a gene: 5. CDR3 in DNA: TGTGCCTGGCACGGGACAGGGATCTCTGGGGCCAACGTCCTGACTTTC. It specifies CAWHGTGISGANVLTF.

The genes are TRBV25-1 and TRBJ1-1; TRBD1 matches 8 bases. This CDR3 comprises 15 residues. V trimming: 8 bases; J trimming: 2 bases; junction bases outside the gene matches: 10. Germline V gene sequence: CDR1 MGHDK, CDR2 SYGVNS. The CDR3 loop reads CASDPPGQDNTEAFF. In DNA form, the CDR3 reads TGTGCCAGCGATCCTCCGGGACAGGACAACACTGAAGCTTTCTTT.

CDR3 sequence reads: CASSRLAGGETQYF. Here the CDR3 DNA reads TGTGCCAGCAGTCGACTAGCGGGAGGGGAGACCCAGTACTTC. The chain is built from TRBV6-1 and TRBJ2-5; 14 nucleotides match TRBD2. The V segment lost 5 bases and the J segment 5 bases; nucleotides outside the gene matches: 1. The CDR3 spans 14 residues. The germline gives CDR1 MNHNS, CDR2 SASEGT.

The V call is TRBV18, the J call TRBJ1-5; the D gene is possibly TRBD1 (6 bases). The germline V gene has CDR1 KGHSH and CDR2 LQKENI. V shed 5 bases and J shed 15 bases, with 17 bases lying between them. The CDR3 runs to 12 residues. The DNA of the CDR3 is TGTGCCAGCTCAACCTCAGGGGAAACCAGGCATTTT. Translated, it gives CASSTSGETRHF.

The gene calls are TRBV6-5 and TRBJ2-7; perhaps TRBD1 as D (5 bases). Per the germline V gene, CDR1 is MNHEY and CDR2 is SVGAGI. The CDR3 sequence is 15 residues long. V lost 2 bases, J lost 1 base, and 12 bases lay in between. The chain's CDR3 is CASSYGAVGSYEQYF. For the CDR3, the DNA is TGTGCCAGCAGTTACGGGGCGGTAGGTTCCTACGAGCAGTACTTC.

The rearrangement links TRBV27 to TRBJ1-1, with TRBD1 identical over 9 bases. CDR1 and CDR2 (germline): MNHEY, SMNVEV (reference sequence). This CDR3 region has 17 residues. After removal of 1 base from V and 1 base from J, the junction contained 7 bases not matched to a gene. CDR3: CASSLFGDRVANTEAFF. For the CDR3, the DNA is TGTGCCAGCAGTTTATTTGGGGACAGGGTGGCGAACACTGAAGCTTTCTTT.

This rearrangement joins TRBV11-2 to TRBJ2-1, with 7 bases identical to TRBD1. The germline V gene has CDR1 SGHAT and CDR2 FQNNGV. V shed 4 bases, J shed 8 bases, and the junction held 11 bases outside the gene matches. The CDR3 spans 15 residues. The CDR3 nucleotides are TGTGCCAGCAGCTCCTCGGGACAGTTACTCCATGAGCAGTTCTTC. Translated, it gives CASSSSGQLLHEQFF.

The V call is TRBV19, the J call TRBJ2-5; 10 bases are a match to TRBD1. After removal of 6 bases from V and 5 bases from J, the junction contained 12 bases not matched to a gene. The CDR3 is 16 amino acids. Per germline, CDR1 LNHDA and CDR2 SQIVND (reference sequence). CDR3 nucleotides: TGTGCCAGTAGGGTTGGGACAGGGGAGTCCAAGGAGACCCAGTACTTC. Protein: CASRVGTGESKETQYF.

This clone was detected once. This rearrangement joins TRBV6-5 to TRBJ2-5; possibly TRBD2 for D (6 bases). Trimming took off 8 bases at V and 6 bases at J, with 16 bases between the two ends. Germline CDR1 is MNHEY and CDR2 is SVGAGI. This CDR3 comprises 13 residues. The CDR3 loop reads CASALEGLKTQYF. Here the CDR3 DNA reads TGTGCCAGCGCCTTGGAGGGGTTGAAGACCCAGTACTTC.

The chain links TRBV7-2 to TRBJ1-1; D is unclear. V was pared by 1 base and J by 9 bases, with 9 bases between. The CDR3 contains 12 residues. Germline CDR1 reads SGHTA; CDR2 reads FQGNSA. The CDR3 region has the DNA TGTGCCAGCAGCTTAGACGTCCCTAAAGCTTTCTTT. Protein sequence: CASSLDVPKAFF.

V is TRBV15 and J is TRBJ1-3, with a weak D call TRBD1 (5 bases). This CDR3 is built from 14 residues. V was clipped by 7 bases and J by 0 bases, with 10 bases between them. Germline V lookup: CDR1 LNHNV, CDR2 YYDKDF (reference sequence). This CDR3 is CATTRGNSGNTIYF. CDR3 nucleotide sequence: TGTGCCACCACTAGGGGCAACTCTGGAAACACCATATATTTT.

This rearrangement joins TRBV27 to TRBJ2-3; 9 bases map to TRBD2. The CDR3 loop spans 15 amino acids. Germline trimming cut 4 bases from V and 5 bases from J; bases unmatched to any gene: 7. From germline, CDR1 is MNHEY and CDR2 SMNVEV (reference sequence). The CDR3 DNA is TGTGCCAGCAGTTCCGGCGGGAGGGCCGGAGATACGCAGTATTTT. Amino acids: CASSSGGRAGDTQYF.

The CDR3, as DNA: TGTGCCAGCAGTGAGTCGGTTTCCACAGATACGCAGTATTTT. It is translated as CASSESVSTDTQYF. V and J are TRBV6-4 and TRBJ2-3; D is unresolved. Germline values: CDR1 MRHNA, CDR2 SNTAGT. This CDR3 has 14 residues. V lost 3 bases and J 2 bases, leaving 9 bases between the germline ends.

The chain links TRBV6-5 to TRBJ2-7; TRBD1 agrees at 10 bases. Germline V gene lookup returns CDR1 MNHEY and CDR2 SVGAGI. This CDR3 region has 15 residues. V shed 2 bases, J shed 6 bases, and the junction held 7 bases outside the gene matches. CDR3 DNA: TGTGCCAGCAGTTACCGGGGACAGGGGTCCCTCGAGCAGTACTTC. It codes for CASSYRGQGSLEQYF.

The chain employs TRBV6-5 and TRBJ1-1, with 9 bases lining up with TRBD1. The CDR3 is 15 residues long. Germline lookup yields CDR1 MNHEY and CDR2 SVGAGI. J gave up 0 bases and V 6 bases, and 5 bases lay outside the gene matches. This CDR3 is CASSPGQGMNTEAFF. Written as DNA, the CDR3 is TGTGCCAGCAGCCCGGGACAGGGCATGAACACTGAAGCTTTCTTT.

The gene calls are TRBV27 and TRBJ2-1; TRBD2 aligns across 7 bases. The germline gives CDR1 MNHEY, CDR2 SMNVEV (reference sequence). This CDR3 has 14 amino acids. The ends lost 7 bases at V and 5 bases at J; junction bases unmatched: 8. The CDR3 DNA is TGTGCCAGCACGGGCGGGAGCTTCCACAATGAGCAGTTCTTC. Protein product: CASTGGSFHNEQFF.

The chain links TRBV11-1 to TRBJ2-3; no firm D call. The CDR3 length is 11 residues. Germline loops: CDR1 SGHAT, CDR2 FQDESV (reference sequence). Trimming shortened V by 7 bases and J by 2 bases, and 4 bases separated the two germline ends. CDR3 DNA sequence: TGTGCCAGCACCCACACAGATACGCAGTATTTT. It is translated as CASTHTDTQYF.

This rearrangement joins TRBV7-9 to TRBJ1-2, with D hard to call. The germline V and J ends were trimmed by 2 bases and 2 bases, with 15 bases remaining between them. The CDR3 is 16 amino acids. Germline CDR1 and CDR2: SEHNR and FQNEAQ (reference sequence). The CDR3, as DNA: TGTGCCAGCAGCTTACCTCTAGGCGCCGGGAACTATGGCTACACCTTC. This encodes CASSLPLGAGNYGYTF.

The chain has TRBV5-1 and TRBJ2-3; TRBD2 is a possible D gene (5 bases). This CDR3 is 16 amino acids long. The V gene's germline CDR1 is SGHRS and CDR2 YFSETQ. The ends were cut back, 0 bases at V and 0 bases at J, with 11 bases in the middle. The CDR3 is CASSLEGGLSTDTQYF. Written as DNA, the CDR3 is TGCGCCAGCAGCTTGGAAGGCGGGCTTAGCACAGATACGCAGTATTTT.

The rearrangement joins TRBV5-1 to TRBJ1-1; D is ambiguous. Trimming shortened V by 4 bases and J by 1 base, and 11 bases separated the two germline ends. Germline lookup yields CDR1 SGHRS and CDR2 YFSETQ. The CDR3 length is 14 residues. The CDR3 sequence is CASSPALRNTEAFF. The CDR3 bases are TGCGCCAGCAGCCCCGCCCTACGGAACACTGAAGCTTTCTTT.

This sequence joins TRBV6-5 and TRBJ2-3; 7 bases are a match to TRBD2. V lost 11 bases to trimming and J lost 2 bases; unmatched junction nucleotides: 4. The CDR3 covers 12 residues. Germline loops: CDR1 MNHEY, CDR2 SVGAGI. The CDR3 DNA sequence: TGTGCCTGCCGGGGGGTCACAGATACGCAGTATTTT. This codes for CACRGVTDTQYF.

This clone was picked up one time. This chain uses TRBV19 with TRBJ2-7; D perhaps matches TRBD2 (5 bases). Trimming cost V 6 bases and J 2 bases, with 11 bases left between them. CDR3 length: 13 amino acids. CDR1 is LNHDA and CDR2 is SQIVND in the germline V gene (reference sequence). CDR3 in amino acids: CASSRRDAYEQYF. In DNA form, the CDR3 reads TGTGCCAGTAGCCGACGGGATGCCTACGAGCAGTACTTC.